The next 17 T cell receptor beta chains were all read from a single sample in a study of blood T cell repertoires in COVID-19. The protocol was immunoSEQ multiplex PCR, while the TCRdb copy is restricted to in-frame clones and leaves out a portion. This sample has about 320,000 clones, with about nine tenths found just once. Sequencing was performed on peripheral blood. These receptors originate from a woman aged 25 to 39 with COVID-19, enrolled during active disease.

The V gene is TRBV18, the J gene TRBJ1-2; D is perhaps TRBD1 (5 bases). V lost 2 bases, J lost 4 bases, and 11 bases lay in between. Germline values: CDR1 KGHSH, CDR2 LQKENI. There are 14 residues in the CDR3. The CDR3 is CASSPLTALYGYTF. CDR3 sequence (DNA): TGTGCCAGCTCACCATTGACAGCACTCTATGGCTACACCTTC.

The V gene is TRBV7-9, the J gene TRBJ2-3, with 7 bases identical to TRBD2. The CDR3 sequence is 18 residues long. From germline, CDR1 is SEHNR and CDR2 FQNEAQ (reference sequence). V trimming: 5 bases; J trimming: 2 bases; junction bases outside the gene matches: 16. CDR3 in DNA: TGTGCCAGCAGCCTGTCGCGGTTCGTAGCGGGCCTCACAGATACGCAGTATTTT. Residues: CASSLSRFVAGLTDTQYF.

This chain links TRBV7-3 with TRBJ2-3; TRBD1 aligns across 10 bases. The CDR3 extends over 16 amino acids. J lost 7 bases, V lost 1 base, and 8 bases had no gene match. Germline V gene data show CDR1 as SGHTA and CDR2 as FQGTGA. CDR3 sequence: CASSLSGDRGIYTQYF. Here the CDR3 DNA reads TGTGCCAGCAGCTTAAGTGGGGACAGGGGTATCTATACGCAGTATTTT.

This clone was seen only a few times. This chain uses TRBV11-2 with TRBJ1-2; D uncertain. The V and J ends lost 1 base and 7 bases respectively, with 7 bases between them. The CDR3 loop spans 12 amino acids. In germline, CDR1 is SGHAT, CDR2 FQNNGV. CDR3 sequence (DNA): TGTGCCAGCAGCTTAGTTGGCGGTGGCTACACCTTC. Protein: CASSLVGGGYTF.

This clone turned up a few times. This rearrangement joins TRBV19 to TRBJ2-1, with 8 bases fitting TRBD1. There are 15 residues in the CDR3. In germline, CDR1 is LNHDA, CDR2 SQIVND (reference sequence). V was pared by 4 bases and J by 10 bases, with 12 bases of the junction left unmatched. The CDR3: CASSTSGTGLEEQFF. The CDR3 DNA reads as TGTGCCAGTAGTACTTCCGGGACAGGCCTGGAGGAGCAGTTCTTC. Full variable domain (remainder filled in from reference TRBV19 and TRBJ2-1): DGGITQSPKYLFRKEGQNVTLSCEQNLNHDAMYWYRQDPGQGLRLIYYSQIVNDFQKGDIAEGYSVSREKKESFPLTVTSAQKNPTAFYLCASSTSGTGLEEQFFGPGTRLTVL.

The J gene is TRBJ1-5, the V gene TRBV12-3 or TRBV12-4; D remains unclear. The CDR3 is 12 residues long. V was clipped by 2 bases and J by 7 bases, with 6 bases between them. CDR3 residues: CASSLLPQPQHF. The CDR3 coding sequence is TGTGCCAGCAGTTTACTTCCCCAGCCCCAGCATTTT.

This chain joins TRBV2 and TRBJ1-3, with unresolved D. The CDR3 runs to 13 residues. From germline, CDR1 is SNHLY and CDR2 FYNNEI. Trimming pared 8 bases from V and 0 bases from J, leaving 8 bases between. The CDR3 DNA is TGTGCCAGCCTACAGTACTCTGGAAACACCATATATTTT. This translates into CASLQYSGNTIYF.

V is TRBV5-8 and J is TRBJ2-1; D perhaps matches TRBD1 (5 bases). The germline gives CDR1 SGHTS, CDR2 YDEGEE. The CDR3 has 15 residues. V was cut by 4 bases and J by 0 bases, with 11 bases left in between. The chain's CDR3 is CASSLDSSSYNEQFF. The CDR3 region has the DNA TGTGCCAGCAGCCTCGACAGCAGCTCCTACAATGAGCAGTTCTTC.

This clone was observed a single time. The chain recombines TRBV5-4 with TRBJ2-2; maybe TRBD2 (7 bases). The CDR3 loop spans 16 amino acids. Per the germline V gene, CDR1 is SGHNT and CDR2 is YYREEE (reference sequence). V shed 4 bases and J shed 6 bases, with 19 bases lying between them. CDR3 bases: TGTGCCAGCAGCCGAGTCGGGGGGCTGGGCTCCGGGGAGCTGTTTTTT. It is translated as CASSRVGGLGSGELFF.

V usage is TRBV6-1 and J usage is TRBJ2-7; D is unclear. Trimming cost V 0 bases and J 4 bases, with 7 bases left between them. The germline V gene encodes CDR1 MNHNS and CDR2 SASEGT. The CDR3 contains 13 residues. The CDR3 DNA reads TGTGCCAGCAGTGAAGCGCCTCGGTACGAGCAGTACGTC. As protein: CASSEAPRYEQYV.

The V and J genes are TRBV2 and TRBJ2-2; no clear D. V lost 5 bases and J lost 1, with 8 bases in between. The CDR3 extends over 14 amino acids. Germline CDR1 reads SNHLY; CDR2 reads FYNNEI. The CDR3 coding sequence is TGTGCCAGCAGTTTCCAGGTGAACACCGGGGAGCTGTTTTTT. Its translation is CASSFQVNTGELFF. Drawing the rest from reference TRBV2 and TRBJ2-2, the complete variable domain is EPEVTQTPSHQVTQMGQEVILRCVPISNHLYFYWYRQILGQKVEFLVSFYNNEISEKSEIFDDQFSVERPDGSNFTLKIRSTKLEDSAMYFCASSFQVNTGELFFGEGSRLTVL.

This clone has only one observation. The chain combines TRBV3-1 (or the pseudogene TRBV3-2) with TRBJ2-5; 7 bases align to TRBD2. The junction had 4 bases not matched to a gene; V was cut back by 6 bases and J by 3 bases. CDR3 length: 13 amino acids. Looked up from germline, CDR1 is LGHDT and CDR2 is YNNKEL (reference sequence). The CDR3 DNA follows: TGTGCCAGCAGTCGCGGGGGTGAAGAGACCCAGTACTTC. This sequence encodes CASSRGGEETQYF.

This clone was picked up a small number of times. The rearrangement uses TRBV6-2 or TRBV6-3 and TRBJ2-3; 8 positions agree with TRBD2. The germline V gene encodes CDR1 MNHEY and CDR2 SVGEGT. The V and J ends lost 2 bases and 5 bases, in that order; junction bases with no gene match: 6. The CDR3 is 15 residues long. CDR3 sequence: CASSYVGGGQDTQYF. In DNA form, the CDR3 reads TGTGCCAGCAGTTACGTCGGGGGGGGCCAAGATACGCAGTATTTT.

J is TRBJ1-4 and V is TRBV25-1; 7 bases line up with TRBD1. CDR1 and CDR2 (germline): MGHDK, SYGVNS. Trimming removed 3 bases from V and 5 bases from J; junction bases left unmatched: 12. The CDR3 covers 17 residues. CDR3 sequence (DNA): TGTGCCAGCAGTGACCCTAGGAGGGGACAGCTGAATGAAAAACTGTTTTTT. Translating gives CASSDPRRGQLNEKLFF.

The V call is TRBV7-2, the J call TRBJ2-5, with D maybe TRBD2 (7 bases). The CDR3 is made up of 15 amino acids. Between the trimmed V and J ends, which lost 3 bases and 4 bases, there was a span of 15 bases. Germline V CDR1 and CDR2: SGHTA, FQGNSA. Written as DNA, the CDR3 is TGTGCCAGCAGCTTCGGGGCGGGGGCTAGAGAGACCCAGTACTTC. It yields the protein CASSFGAGARETQYF.

The chain joins TRBV24-1 to TRBJ2-1; 9 nucleotides line up with TRBD1. V gave up 6 bases and J gave up 5 bases; unmatched junction bases: 7. CDR3 size: 15 residues. Germline CDR1 KGHDR, CDR2 SFDVKD. In DNA, the CDR3 is TGTGCCACCAGTCAAGTGGGACAGGGAGACAATGAGCAGTTCTTC. This translates into CATSQVGQGDNEQFF.

In this sample, this clone turned up once. Germline and junction disagree at one end, which may indicate a read error. The chain couples TRBV28 to TRBJ2-5, with D possibly being TRBD2 (7 bases). The CDR3 consists of 16 residues. The germline CDR1 and CDR2 sequences are MDHEN and SYDVKM. The CDR3 loop reads CASSLSRLEPKGGGNF. The CDR3, as DNA: TGTGCCAGCAGTTTATCCCGTTTAGAGCCTAAGGGGGGGGGTAACTTC.